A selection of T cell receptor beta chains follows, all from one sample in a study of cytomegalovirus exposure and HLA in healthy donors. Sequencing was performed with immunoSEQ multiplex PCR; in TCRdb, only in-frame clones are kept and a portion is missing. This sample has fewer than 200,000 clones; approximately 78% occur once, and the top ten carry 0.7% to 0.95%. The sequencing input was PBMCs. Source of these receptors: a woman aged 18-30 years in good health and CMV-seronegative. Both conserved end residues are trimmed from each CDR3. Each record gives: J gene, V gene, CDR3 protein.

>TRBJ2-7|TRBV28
ASSLGREASEQY
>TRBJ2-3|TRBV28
ASSLSRLEAGSDTQY
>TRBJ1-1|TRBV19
ASSARGSNTEAF
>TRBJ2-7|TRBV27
ASSDRGRWEQY
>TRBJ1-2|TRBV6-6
ASKGLQGEDNYGYT
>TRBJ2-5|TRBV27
ASSFLGSQETQY
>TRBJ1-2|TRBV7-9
ASSLGGDYGYT
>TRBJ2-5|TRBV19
ASSIPGQGEETQY
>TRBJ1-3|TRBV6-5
ASSLTGRRNTIY
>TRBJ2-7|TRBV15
ATSVRTGSYEQY
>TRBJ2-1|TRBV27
ASSFGTSENEQF
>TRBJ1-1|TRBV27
ASSADRDNTEAF
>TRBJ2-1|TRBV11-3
ASSLTSGIEQF
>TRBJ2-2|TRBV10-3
AISAQTSGAASTGELF
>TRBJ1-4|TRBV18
ASSLRGGPNEKLF
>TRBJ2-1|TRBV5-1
ASSLAPLATNEQF
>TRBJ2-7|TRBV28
ASSSPGQGPYEQY